This T cell receptor beta chain was retrieved from a study of cytomegalovirus exposure and HLA in healthy donors. Study information: T cells numbering around 170 million yielded more than 95 million unique TCR beta sequences in an earlier analysis.

The study's findings and limits: The authors judged a highly shared variant cluster likely a sequencing artifact. Certain indistinguishable V segments, among them TRBV6-2 and TRBV6-3, were excluded. The only immune exposure information that was available was CMV serostatus.

Concerning this clone itself: Its antigen is not identified.

The length of the CDR3 is 14 residues. The PCR employed 60 Vbeta primers together with 13 Jbeta primers. The method was immunoSEQ multiplex PCR; TCRdb's version includes in-frame clones alone and lacks a portion of them. This sample has around 150,000 clones; 80% occur once, and the top ten carry approximately 2%. This sequence was found in a man aged 25-45 years in good health and CMV-seronegative. The specimen was PBMCs. This rearrangement joins TRBV1 to TRBJ2-1; TRBD2, as called in the table, went unchecked against the DNA. TRBV1 is assigned pseudogene status. The CDR3 spells CTSGTGEMHNEQFF. The CDR3 nucleotides read TGCACCAGCGGTACGGGAGAAATGCACAATGAGCAGTTCTTC.